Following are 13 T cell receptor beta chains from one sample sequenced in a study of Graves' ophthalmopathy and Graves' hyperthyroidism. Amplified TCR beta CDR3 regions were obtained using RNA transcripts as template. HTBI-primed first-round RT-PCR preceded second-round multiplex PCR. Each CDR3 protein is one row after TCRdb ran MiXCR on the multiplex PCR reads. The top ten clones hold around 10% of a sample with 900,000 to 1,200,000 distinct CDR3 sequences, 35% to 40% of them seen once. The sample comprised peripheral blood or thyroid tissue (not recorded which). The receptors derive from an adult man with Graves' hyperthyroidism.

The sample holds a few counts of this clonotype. CDR3 nucleotides: TGTGCCAGCAGTTTTAGACCAGGGAGAATGAACACTGAAGCTTTCTTT. Its translation is CASSFRPGRMNTEAFF. The V and J genes are TRBV27 and TRBJ1-1; D possibly corresponds to TRBD1 (5 bases). With 3 bases removed from V and 0 bases from J, the gap between germline ends came to 14 bases. The CDR3 has 16 residues. CDR1 is MNHEY, CDR2 SMNVEV, per germline (reference sequence).

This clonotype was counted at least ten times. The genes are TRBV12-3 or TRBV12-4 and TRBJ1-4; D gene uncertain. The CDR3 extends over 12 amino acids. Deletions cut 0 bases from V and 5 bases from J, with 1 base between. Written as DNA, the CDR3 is TGTGCCAGCAGTTTAGCGAATGAAAAACTGTTTTTT. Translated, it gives CASSLANEKLFF.

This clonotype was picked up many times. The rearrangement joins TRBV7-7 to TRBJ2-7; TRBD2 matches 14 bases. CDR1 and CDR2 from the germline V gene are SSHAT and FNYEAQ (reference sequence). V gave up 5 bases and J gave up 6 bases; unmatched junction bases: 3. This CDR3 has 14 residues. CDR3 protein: CASSPGTSGSEQYF. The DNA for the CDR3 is TGTGCCAGCAGCCCCGGGACTAGCGGGAGCGAGCAGTACTTC.

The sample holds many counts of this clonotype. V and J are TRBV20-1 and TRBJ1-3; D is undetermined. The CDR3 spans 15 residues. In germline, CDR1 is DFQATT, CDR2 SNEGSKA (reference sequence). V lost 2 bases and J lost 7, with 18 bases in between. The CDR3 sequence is CSARLGRVPRNTIYF. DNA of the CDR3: TGCAGTGCTAGATTGGGGAGAGTCCCGAGGAACACCATATATTTT.

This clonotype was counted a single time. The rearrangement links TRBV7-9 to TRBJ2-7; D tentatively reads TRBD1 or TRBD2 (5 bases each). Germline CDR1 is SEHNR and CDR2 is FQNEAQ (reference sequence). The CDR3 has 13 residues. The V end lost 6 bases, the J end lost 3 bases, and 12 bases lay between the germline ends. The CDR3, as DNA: TGTGCCAGCAGTTGCAGTGGGGGCTACGAGCAGTACTTC. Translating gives CASSCSGGYEQYF.

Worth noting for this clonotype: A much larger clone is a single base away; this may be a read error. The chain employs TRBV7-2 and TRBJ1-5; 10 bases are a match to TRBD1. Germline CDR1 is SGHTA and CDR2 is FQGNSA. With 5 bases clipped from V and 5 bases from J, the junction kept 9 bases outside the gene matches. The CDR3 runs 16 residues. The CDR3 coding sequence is TGTGCCAGCAGCATAAGGGACAGGGGAGGGCATCAGCCCCAGCATTTT. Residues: CASSIRDRGGHQPQHF.

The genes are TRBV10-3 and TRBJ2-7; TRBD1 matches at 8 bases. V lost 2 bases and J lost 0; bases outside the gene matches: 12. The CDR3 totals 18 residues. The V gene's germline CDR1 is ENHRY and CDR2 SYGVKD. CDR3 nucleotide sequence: TGTGCCATCAGTGAGAGGGTGCAGGGGGCACCGAGCTCCTACGAGCAGTACTTC. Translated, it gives CAISERVQGAPSSYEQYF.

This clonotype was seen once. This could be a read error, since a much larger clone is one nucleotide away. The CDR3 loop reads CSARRGGGNTKYF. The CDR3 DNA reads as TGCAGTGCCAGACGGGGCGGCGGAAACACCAAATATTTT. This sequence joins TRBV20-1 and TRBJ1-3; D perhaps matches TRBD1 (5 bases). Germline CDR1 reads DFQATT; CDR2 reads SNEGSKA (reference sequence). This CDR3 is built from 13 residues.

CDR3 sequence (DNA): TGTGCCAGCAGCCCGAAAGGCGCAGGGGGCTTGTACGAGCAGTACTTC. Translated: CASSPKGAGGLYEQYF. V is TRBV7-9 and J is TRBJ2-7; 8 bases map to TRBD1. There are 16 residues in the CDR3. The germline V gene has CDR1 SEHNR and CDR2 FQNEAQ (reference sequence). After removal of 5 bases from V and 4 bases from J, the junction contained 13 bases not matched to a gene.

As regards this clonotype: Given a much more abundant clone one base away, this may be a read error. The CDR3: CTRAPGNQPQHF. CDR3 DNA: TGTACCCGCGCGCCTGGCAATCAGCCCCAGCATTTT. This sequence joins TRBV19 and TRBJ1-5; D gene uncertain. The germline V gene encodes CDR1 LNHDA and CDR2 SQIVND (reference sequence). This CDR3 region has 12 residues. Variable domain in full (rest from reference TRBV19 and TRBJ1-5): DGGITQSPKYLFRKEGQNVTLSCEQNLNHDAMYWYRQDPGQGLRLIYYSQIVNDFQKGDIAEGYSVSREKKESFPLTVTSAQKNPTAFYLCTRAPGNQPQHFGDGTRLSIL.

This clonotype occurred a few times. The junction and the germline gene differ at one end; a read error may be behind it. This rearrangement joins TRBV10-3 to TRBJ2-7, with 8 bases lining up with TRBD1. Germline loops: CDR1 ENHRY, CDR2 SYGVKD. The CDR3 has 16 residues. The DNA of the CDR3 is TGTGCCAGCAGTTTCAGCCGGACAGGGAGATTCCACGAGCAGTACTTC. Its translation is CASSFSRTGRFHEQYF.

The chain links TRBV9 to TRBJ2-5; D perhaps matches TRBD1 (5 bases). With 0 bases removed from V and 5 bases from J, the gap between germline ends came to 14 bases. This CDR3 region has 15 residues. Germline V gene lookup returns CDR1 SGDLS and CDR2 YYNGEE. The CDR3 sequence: CASSVDGRVWETQYF. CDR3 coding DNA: TGTGCCAGCAGCGTAGACGGCAGGGTGTGGGAGACCCAGTACTTC.

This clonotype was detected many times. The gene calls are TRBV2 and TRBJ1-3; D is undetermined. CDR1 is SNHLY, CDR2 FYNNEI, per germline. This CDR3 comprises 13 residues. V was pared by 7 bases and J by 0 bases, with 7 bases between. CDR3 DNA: TGTGCCAGCAACAAAGACTCTGGAAACACCATATATTTT. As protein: CASNKDSGNTIYF.